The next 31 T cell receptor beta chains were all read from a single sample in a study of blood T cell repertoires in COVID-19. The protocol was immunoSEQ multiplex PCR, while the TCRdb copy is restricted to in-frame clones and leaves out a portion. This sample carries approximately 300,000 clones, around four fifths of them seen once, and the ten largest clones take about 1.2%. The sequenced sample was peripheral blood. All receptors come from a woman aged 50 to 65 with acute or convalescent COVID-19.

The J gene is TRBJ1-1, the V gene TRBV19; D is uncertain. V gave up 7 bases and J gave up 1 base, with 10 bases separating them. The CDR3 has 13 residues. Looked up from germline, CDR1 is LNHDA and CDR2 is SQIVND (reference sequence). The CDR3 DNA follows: TGTGCCAGTATTGAGACATCGAACACTGAAGCTTTCTTT. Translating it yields CASIETSNTEAFF.

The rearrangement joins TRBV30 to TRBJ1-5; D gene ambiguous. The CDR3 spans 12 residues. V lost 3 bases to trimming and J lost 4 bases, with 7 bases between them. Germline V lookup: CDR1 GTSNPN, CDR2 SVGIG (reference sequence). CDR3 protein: CAWRAGNQPQHF. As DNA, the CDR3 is TGTGCCTGGAGGGCGGGAAATCAGCCCCAGCATTTT.

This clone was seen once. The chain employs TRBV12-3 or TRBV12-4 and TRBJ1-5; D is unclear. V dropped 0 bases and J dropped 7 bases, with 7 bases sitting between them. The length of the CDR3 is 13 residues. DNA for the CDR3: TGTGCCAGCAGTTTAGCTGGGAGGCAGCCCCAGCATTTT. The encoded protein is CASSLAGRQPQHF.

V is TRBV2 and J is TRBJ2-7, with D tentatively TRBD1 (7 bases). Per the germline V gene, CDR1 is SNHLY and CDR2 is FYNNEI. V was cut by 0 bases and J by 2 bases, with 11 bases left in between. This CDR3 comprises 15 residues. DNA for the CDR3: TGTGCCAGCAGTGAAGCCAGGGGGAGGACCTACGAGCAGTACGTC. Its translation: CASSEARGRTYEQYV.

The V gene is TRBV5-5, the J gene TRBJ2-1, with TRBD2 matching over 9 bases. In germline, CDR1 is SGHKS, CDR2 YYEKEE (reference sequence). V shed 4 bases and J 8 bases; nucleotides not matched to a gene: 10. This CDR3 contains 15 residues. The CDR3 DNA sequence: TGTGCCAGCAGCCGCACTAGCGGGCCTTTCGATGAGCAGTTCTTC. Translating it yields CASSRTSGPFDEQFF.

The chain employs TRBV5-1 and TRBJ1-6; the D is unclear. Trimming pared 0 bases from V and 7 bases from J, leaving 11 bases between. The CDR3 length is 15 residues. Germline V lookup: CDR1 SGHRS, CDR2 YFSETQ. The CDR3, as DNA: TGCGCCAGCAGCTTGGATCAGATCGAAAATTCACCCCTCCACTTT. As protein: CASSLDQIENSPLHF. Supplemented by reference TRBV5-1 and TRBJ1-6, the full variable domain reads KAGVTQTPRYLIKTRGQQVTLSCSPISGHRSVSWYQQTPGQGLQFLFEYFSETQRNKGNFPGRFSGRQFSNSRSEMNVSTLELGDSALYLCASSLDQIENSPLHFGNGTRLTVT.

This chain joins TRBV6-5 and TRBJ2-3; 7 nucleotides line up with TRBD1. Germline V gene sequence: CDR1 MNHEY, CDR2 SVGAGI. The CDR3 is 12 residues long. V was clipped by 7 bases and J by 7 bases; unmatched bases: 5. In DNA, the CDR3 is TGTGCCAGCAAAAACAGGGGAAATACGCAGTATTTT. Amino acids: CASKNRGNTQYF.

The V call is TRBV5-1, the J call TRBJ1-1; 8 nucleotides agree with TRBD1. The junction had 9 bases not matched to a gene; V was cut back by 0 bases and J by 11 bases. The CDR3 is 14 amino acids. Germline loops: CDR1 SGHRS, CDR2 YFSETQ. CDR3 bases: TGCGCCAGCAGCTTGGAGATGACAGGGGAAGAGGCTTTCTTT. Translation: CASSLEMTGEEAFF.

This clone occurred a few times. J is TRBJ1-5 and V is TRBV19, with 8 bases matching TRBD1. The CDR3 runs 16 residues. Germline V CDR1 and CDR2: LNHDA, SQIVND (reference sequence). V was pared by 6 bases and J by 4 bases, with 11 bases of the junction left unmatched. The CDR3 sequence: CASSPLGQGKNQPQHF. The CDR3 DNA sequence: TGTGCCAGTAGCCCCCTAGGACAGGGAAAAAATCAGCCCCAGCATTTT.

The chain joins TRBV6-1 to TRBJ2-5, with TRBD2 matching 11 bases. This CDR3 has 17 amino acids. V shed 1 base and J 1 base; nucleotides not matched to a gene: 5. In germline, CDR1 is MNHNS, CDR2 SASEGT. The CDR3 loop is CASSEGVTSGVQETQYF. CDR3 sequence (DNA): TGTGCCAGCAGTGAAGGGGTGACTAGCGGGGTCCAAGAGACCCAGTACTTC.

The CDR3 here is CASSESHGLAETQYF. CDR3 nucleotide sequence: TGCGCCAGCAGTGAGTCTCACGGGTTAGCGGAGACCCAGTACTTC. The chain joins TRBV10-2 to TRBJ2-5; a possible D gene is TRBD2 (5 bases). Per germline, CDR1 WSHSY and CDR2 SAAADI. The CDR3 extends over 15 amino acids. Trimming stripped 0 bases from V and 5 bases from J, with 13 bases between.

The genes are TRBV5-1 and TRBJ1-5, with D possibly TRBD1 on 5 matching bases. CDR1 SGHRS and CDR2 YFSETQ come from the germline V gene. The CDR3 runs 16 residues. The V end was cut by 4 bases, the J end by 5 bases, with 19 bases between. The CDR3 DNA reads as TGCGCCAGCAGCCCGGGGGGGTCGGGGGTCGATCAGCCCCAGCATTTT. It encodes CASSPGGSGVDQPQHF.

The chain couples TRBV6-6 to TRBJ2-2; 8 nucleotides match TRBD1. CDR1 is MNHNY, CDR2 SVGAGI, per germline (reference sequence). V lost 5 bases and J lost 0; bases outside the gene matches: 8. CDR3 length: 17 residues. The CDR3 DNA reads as TGTGCCAGCAGTCCCCGACAGGGGCGCTCGAACACCGGGGAGCTGTTTTTT. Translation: CASSPRQGRSNTGELFF.

CDR3 in amino acids: CASRTSGGPDTQYF. CDR3 coding DNA: TGTGCCAGCAGGACTAGCGGGGGCCCAGATACGCAGTATTTT. This chain uses TRBV5-4 with TRBJ2-3; 12 bases are a match to TRBD2. Germline CDR1 SGHNT, CDR2 YYREEE (reference sequence). Unmatched junction bases numbered 2, after V lost 5 bases and J lost 4 bases. The CDR3 length is 14 residues.

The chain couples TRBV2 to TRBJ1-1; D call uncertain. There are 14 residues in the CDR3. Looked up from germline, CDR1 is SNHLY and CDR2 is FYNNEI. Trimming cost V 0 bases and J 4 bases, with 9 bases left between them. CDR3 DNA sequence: TGTGCCAGCAGTGAAGCTATGAGGGCCACTGAAGCTTTCTTT. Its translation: CASSEAMRATEAFF.

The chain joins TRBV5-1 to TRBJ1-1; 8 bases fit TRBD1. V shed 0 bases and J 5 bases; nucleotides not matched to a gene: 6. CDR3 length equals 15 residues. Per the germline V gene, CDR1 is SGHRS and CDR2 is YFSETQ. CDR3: CASSLEDRGTTEAFF. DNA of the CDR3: TGCGCCAGCAGCTTGGAAGACAGGGGAACGACTGAAGCTTTCTTT.

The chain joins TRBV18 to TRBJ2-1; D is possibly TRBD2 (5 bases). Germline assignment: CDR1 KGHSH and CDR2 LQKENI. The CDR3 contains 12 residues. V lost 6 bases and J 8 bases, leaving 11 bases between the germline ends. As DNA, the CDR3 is TGTGCCAGCTCTCCCGTGAGGGATGAGCAGTTCTTC. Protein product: CASSPVRDEQFF.

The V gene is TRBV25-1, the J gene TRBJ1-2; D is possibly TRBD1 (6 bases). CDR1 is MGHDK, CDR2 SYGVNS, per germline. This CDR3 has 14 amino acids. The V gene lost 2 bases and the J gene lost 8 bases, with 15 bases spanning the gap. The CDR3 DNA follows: TGTGCCAGCAGTGAAGGGGGCCTAGTCGGCGGCTACACCTTC. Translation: CASSEGGLVGGYTF.

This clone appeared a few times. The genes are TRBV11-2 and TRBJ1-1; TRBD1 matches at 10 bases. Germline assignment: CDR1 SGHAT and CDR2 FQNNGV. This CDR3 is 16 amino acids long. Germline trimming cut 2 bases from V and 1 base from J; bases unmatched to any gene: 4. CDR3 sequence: CASSLRGDRGNTEAFF. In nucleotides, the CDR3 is TGTGCCAGCAGCTTAAGGGGGGACAGGGGGAACACTGAAGCTTTCTTT.

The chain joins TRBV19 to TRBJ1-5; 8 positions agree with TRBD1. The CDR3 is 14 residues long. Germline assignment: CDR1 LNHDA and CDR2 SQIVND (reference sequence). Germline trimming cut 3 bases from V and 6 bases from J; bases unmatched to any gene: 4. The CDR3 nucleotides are TGTGCCAGTAGTATGAGTGGGACAGGTCAGCCCCAGCATTTT. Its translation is CASSMSGTGQPQHF. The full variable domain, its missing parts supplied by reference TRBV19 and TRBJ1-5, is DGGITQSPKYLFRKEGQNVTLSCEQNLNHDAMYWYRQDPGQGLRLIYYSQIVNDFQKGDIAEGYSVSREKKESFPLTVTSAQKNPTAFYLCASSMSGTGQPQHFGDGTRLSIL.

In DNA form, the CDR3 reads TGTGCCAGCTCTCAGCGAGGGGGTCATCCCCAGCATTTT. Encoded protein: CASSQRGGHPQHF. This chain connects TRBV6-6 to TRBJ1-5; weak D call: TRBD1 (6 bases). The V gene's germline CDR1 is MNHNY and CDR2 SVGAGI (reference sequence). The CDR3 consists of 13 residues. V was trimmed by 8 bases and J by 10 bases, leaving 18 bases between them.

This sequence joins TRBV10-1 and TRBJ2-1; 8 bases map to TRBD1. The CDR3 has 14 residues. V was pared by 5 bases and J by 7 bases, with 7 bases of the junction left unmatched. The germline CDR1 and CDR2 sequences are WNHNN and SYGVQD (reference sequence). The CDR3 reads CASSKTGVRNEQFF. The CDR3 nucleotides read TGCGCCAGCAGTAAGACAGGGGTCAGGAATGAGCAGTTCTTC.

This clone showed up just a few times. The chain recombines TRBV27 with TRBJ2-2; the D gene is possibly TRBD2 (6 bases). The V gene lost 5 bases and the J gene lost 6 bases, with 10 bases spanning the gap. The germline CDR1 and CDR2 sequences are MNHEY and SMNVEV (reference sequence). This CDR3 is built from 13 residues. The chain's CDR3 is CASSPEGPGELFF. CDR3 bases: TGTGCCAGCAGTCCGGAGGGACCCGGGGAGCTGTTTTTT.

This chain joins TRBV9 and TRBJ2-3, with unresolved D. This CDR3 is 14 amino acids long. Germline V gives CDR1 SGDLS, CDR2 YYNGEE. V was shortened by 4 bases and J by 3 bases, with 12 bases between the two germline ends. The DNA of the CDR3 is TGTGCCAGCAGCCCGAGTGTCAGGACAGATACGCAGTATTTT. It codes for CASSPSVRTDTQYF. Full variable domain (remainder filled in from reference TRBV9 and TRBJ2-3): DSGVTQTPKHLITATGQRVTLRCSPRSGDLSVYWYQQSLDQGLQFLIQYYNGEERAKGNILERFSAQQFPDLHSELNLSSLELGDSALYFCASSPSVRTDTQYFGPGTRLTVL.

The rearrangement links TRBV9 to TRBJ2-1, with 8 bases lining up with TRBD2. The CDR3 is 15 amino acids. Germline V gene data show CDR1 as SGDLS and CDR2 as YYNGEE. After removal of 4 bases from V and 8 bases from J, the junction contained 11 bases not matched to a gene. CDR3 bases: TGTGCCAGCAGCCCGACTAGCGAGGAAGGGGATGAGCAGTTCTTC. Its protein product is CASSPTSEEGDEQFF.

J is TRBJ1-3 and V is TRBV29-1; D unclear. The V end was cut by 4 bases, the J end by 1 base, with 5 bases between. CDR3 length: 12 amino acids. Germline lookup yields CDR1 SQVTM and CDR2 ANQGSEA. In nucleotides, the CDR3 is TGCAGCGTTGGAGGGTCTGGAAACACCATATATTTT. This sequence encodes CSVGGSGNTIYF.

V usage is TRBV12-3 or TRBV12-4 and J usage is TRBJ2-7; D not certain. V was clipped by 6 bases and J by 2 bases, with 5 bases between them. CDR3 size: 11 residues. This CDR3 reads CASSRTYEQYF. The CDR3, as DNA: TGTGCCAGCAGCCGTACCTACGAGCAGTACTTC.

The CDR3 here is CASSSVGLTDTQYF. Here the CDR3 DNA reads TGTGCCAGCAGCTCTGTCGGACTCACAGATACGCAGTATTTT. The chain carries TRBV7-3 and TRBJ2-3; D may be TRBD2 (5 bases). The CDR3 spans 14 residues. The germline CDR1 and CDR2 sequences are SGHTA and FQGTGA. V was clipped by 4 bases and J by 2 bases, with 10 bases between them. The whole variable domain, filled in from reference TRBV7-3 and TRBJ2-3, reads GAGVSQTPSNKVTEKGKYVELRCDPISGHTALYWYRQSLGQGPEFLIYFQGTGAADDSGLPNDRFFAVRPEGSVSTLKIQRTERGDSAVYLCASSSVGLTDTQYFGPGTRLTVL.

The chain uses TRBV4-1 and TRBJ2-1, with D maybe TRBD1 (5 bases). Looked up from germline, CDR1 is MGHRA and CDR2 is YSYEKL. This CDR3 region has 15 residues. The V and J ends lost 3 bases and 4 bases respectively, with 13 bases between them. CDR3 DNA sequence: TGCGCCAGCAGCCAGACACCAGCAGGGTACAATGAGCAGTTCTTC. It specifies CASSQTPAGYNEQFF.

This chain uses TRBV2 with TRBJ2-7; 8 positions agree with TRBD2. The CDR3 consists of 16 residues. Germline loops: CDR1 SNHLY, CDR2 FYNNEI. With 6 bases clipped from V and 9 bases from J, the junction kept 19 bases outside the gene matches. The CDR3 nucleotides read TGTGCCAGCAGAGGGGGTAGCGGGACAACGGAGGGATGGCAGTACTTC. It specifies CASRGGSGTTEGWQYF.

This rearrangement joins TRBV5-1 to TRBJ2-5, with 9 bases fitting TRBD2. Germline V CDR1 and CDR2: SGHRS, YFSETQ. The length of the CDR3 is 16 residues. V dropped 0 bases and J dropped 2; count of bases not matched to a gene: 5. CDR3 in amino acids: CASSLGLAGKQETQYF. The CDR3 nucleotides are TGCGCCAGCAGCTTGGGTCTAGCGGGGAAACAAGAGACCCAGTACTTC.